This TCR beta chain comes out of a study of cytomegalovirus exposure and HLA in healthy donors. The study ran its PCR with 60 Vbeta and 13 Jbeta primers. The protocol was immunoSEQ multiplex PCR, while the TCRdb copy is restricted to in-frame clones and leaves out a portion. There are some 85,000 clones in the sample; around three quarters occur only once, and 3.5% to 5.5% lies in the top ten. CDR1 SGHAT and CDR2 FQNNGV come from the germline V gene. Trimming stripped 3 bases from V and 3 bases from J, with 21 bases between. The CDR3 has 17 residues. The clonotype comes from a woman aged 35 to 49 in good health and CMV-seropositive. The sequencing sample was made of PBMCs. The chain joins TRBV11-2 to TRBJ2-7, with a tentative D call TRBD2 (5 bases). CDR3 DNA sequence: TGTGCCAGCAGCTTGACCGCCTCCGGACGGGGATTCTACGAGCAGTACTTC. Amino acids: CASSLTASGRGFYEQYF.